This T cell receptor beta chain was sequenced during a study of CD8+ T cells in alopecia areata. Notes on the study in general: Resident alphabeta T-cell populations of normal skin are likewise subject to sequencing in scalp samples.

The ends lost 0 bases at V and 9 bases at J; junction bases unmatched: 8. Germline V CDR1 and CDR2: SGHRS, YFSETQ. CDR3 length: 17 residues. Treatment defined: oral pan-JAK inhibitor, 5-10 mg twice daily. For this clone: Its antigen is currently unknown.

cDNA reverse transcribed from extracted RNA served as the sequencing template. Assay used: immunoSEQ multiplex PCR; TCRdb lists only in-frame clones, some missing. This table holds fewer than 250,000 clones, 50% to 60% found once. Sequencing was performed on CD4+ T cells sorted from blood, taken at week 4, from a patient treated with tofacitinib. The TCR was taken from a human donor with alopecia areata. The rearrangement links TRBV5-1 to TRBJ2-1; 14 bases agree with TRBD2. The CDR3 loop reads CASSLGFGTSGRVEQFF. CDR3 bases: TGCGCCAGCAGCTTGGGGTTTGGGACTAGCGGGAGAGTTGAGCAGTTCTTC.